Listed below are T cell receptor beta chains from one sample, sequenced in a study of T cell responses to AZD1222 COVID-19 vaccine. Only in-frame clones appear in the TCRdb table, and some are missing; sequencing was by immunoSEQ multiplex PCR. The sample lists 100,000 to 150,000 clones; 80% to 95% were seen once. The material was peripheral blood, obtained 28 days after the second AZD1222 dose. All receptors derive from an adult who received the AZD1222 COVID-19 vaccine. The conserved cysteine and the conserved F or W are not part of the CDR3 here. Fields, in order: D gene, V gene, J gene, CDR3 protein. The D gene is left open where the match is weak.

NA,TRBV15,TRBJ1-2,ATSSSQFYGYT
NA,TRBV7-9,TRBJ1-1,ASSLTGSTEAF
NA,TRBV19,TRBJ2-7,ASNKGPTYEQY
TRBD1,TRBV5-6,TRBJ2-5,ASSLEATGVQETQY
TRBD1,TRBV3-1/TRBV3-2,TRBJ1-6,ASSRIGTGESPLH
NA,TRBV5-1,TRBJ2-7,ASSLLLGYEQY
NA,TRBV5-1,TRBJ2-6,ASSLGTEPVAGANVLT
TRBD1,TRBV7-2,TRBJ2-2,ASSLAQGEIGELF
TRBD2,TRBV5-6,TRBJ2-1,ASSSGLAGATDEQF
TRBD1,TRBV7-9,TRBJ1-4,ASSSTTGESEKLF
NA,TRBV7-9,TRBJ2-6,ASSLAHGSGANVLT
NA,TRBV10-3,TRBJ2-1,AISERGTRNEQF
NA,TRBV18,TRBJ1-4,ASSPRGSNEKLF
TRBD1,TRBV19,TRBJ1-4,ASTHQGGEKLF
NA,TRBV6-2/TRBV6-3,TRBJ2-3,ASSYSTTPGDTQY
NA,TRBV7-2,TRBJ2-5,ASRRQTQETQY
TRBD1,TRBV12-3/TRBV12-4,TRBJ1-5,ASSTDRVQPQH
TRBD2,TRBV18,TRBJ2-3,ASSRYPTSGRSTSTDTQY
TRBD1,TRBV20-1,TRBJ1-2,RTGVSP
NA,TRBV5-1,TRBJ2-7,ASSLAGPGYEQY
TRBD1,TRBV5-1,TRBJ1-1,ASSLTDRANTEAF
TRBD1,TRBV9,TRBJ1-5,ASSTTGGLNQPQH
TRBD1,TRBV24-1,TRBJ2-4,ATSDFGQGPHIQY
TRBD1,TRBV19,TRBJ1-4,ASSAYRGHREKLF
TRBD1,TRBV28,TRBJ1-2,ASSSIRGPNYGYT
NA,TRBV3-1/TRBV3-2,TRBJ1-3,AISSDGTGNTIY
NA,TRBV6-5,TRBJ1-1,ASSLTDQVSTEAF
NA,TRBV5-8,TRBJ2-4,ASSLLQGHTNIQY
TRBD1,TRBV7-3,TRBJ2-5,ASSRDRAETQY
TRBD1,TRBV19,TRBJ1-3,ASSIDRGQQLNTIY
NA,TRBV6-2/TRBV6-3,TRBJ2-1,ASSPLRATEQF
NA,TRBV5-1,TRBJ2-1,ASSLSTNGGEQF
NA,TRBV18,TRBJ1-1,ASSPPGRNTEAF
NA,TRBV12-3/TRBV12-4,TRBJ1-1,ASSRGQRTEAF
NA,TRBV12-5,TRBJ1-1,ASGLVPGAPMNTEAF
NA,TRBV14,TRBJ1-1,ASSPLLEVRAF
NA,TRBV29-1,TRBJ2-6,SVAQSGANVLT
NA,TRBV30,TRBJ1-1,AWNSYGTEAF
TRBD2,TRBV5-1,TRBJ2-1,ASSSGLAGLEYNEQF
NA,TRBV29-1,TRBJ1-3,SVVKVSGNTIY
TRBD1,TRBV7-9,TRBJ2-3,ASSSDRGGDTQY